This T cell receptor (beta chain) was sequenced during a study of blood T cell repertoires in COVID-19. At the level of the study: The cDNA or gDNA used as material had been derived from T cells, B-cell-depleted T cells, or PBMCs.

Per the authors' pipeline: Estimates of nucleated cell counts were drawn from the amplification of reference gene primers. Generated by immunoSEQ multiplex PCR, the TCRdb table keeps only in-frame clones and is missing some. The DNA was the basis for D and trimming; V, J and clone size are from that table. The sample has 200,000 to 250,000 clones, 87% seen once. This clone occurred once. The germline CDR1 and CDR2 sequences are MGHRA and YSYEKL. With 3 bases removed from V and 1 base from J, the gap between germline ends came to 3 bases. This CDR3 has 12 amino acids. The sequence was collected from a woman aged 18-29 years who had recovered from COVID-19. The sample consisted of peripheral blood. The chain employs TRBV4-1 and TRBJ1-2; D unclear. The CDR3: CASSHINYGYTF. CDR3 DNA: TGCGCCAGCAGCCACATTAACTATGGCTACACCTTC.